The clone carrying this T cell receptor (beta chain) has just one count. The sample's time point: after dendritic cell vaccination, including at tumor progression/relapse. TCRdb's table, derived via immunoSEQ multiplex PCR, lists solely in-frame clones and lacks some. The sample has fewer than 60,000 clones, about 89% seen once. This sample was included in a study of glioma-infiltrating T cells after dendritic cell vaccination. V lost 7 bases, J lost 4 bases, and 10 bases lay in between. The CDR3 totals 12 residues. Germline CDR1 MNHNY, CDR2 SVGAGI (reference sequence). Sequencing was performed on blood, taken after dendritic cell vaccination. The V gene is TRBV6-6, the J gene TRBJ1-2; D is perhaps TRBD1 (5 bases). The TCR was taken from a human donor with glioblastoma. This chain's CDR3 is CASTGQAYGYTF. CDR3 nucleotides: TGTGCCAGCACCGGACAAGCCTATGGCTACACCTTC.